The present T cell receptor beta chain was sequenced within a study of liver allograft versus peripheral blood T cells. Study in general: Transplanted livers held T cell receptor repertoires, and these were compared with repertoires in recipients' peripheral blood. Study conclusions and caveats: Peripheral blood reportedly held T cell receptor repertoires that differed from those inside liver allografts.

Sample share makes this clonotype medium-sized. Antigen specificity is unknown. This CDR3 comprises 14 residues. Germline CDR1 reads MNHEY; CDR2 reads SVGAGI. V was cut by 8 bases and J by 0 bases, with 11 bases left in between. TCRdb re-called the reads through MiXCR, storing one row per CDR3 protein. The table has 4,500 to 5,500 distinct CDR3 sequences, less than 20% seen once. This receptor was identified in a human patient who had a liver transplant. The graft donor may have contributed some T cells. The chain joins TRBV6-5 to TRBJ1-5, with no clear D. CDR3 nucleotides: TGTGCCAGCCGCGCGCCCTCTAGCAATCAGCCCCAGCATTTT. As protein: CASRAPSSNQPQHF.